This entry lists 18 T cell receptor beta chains sequenced from one sample in a study of OX40 agonist ivuxolimab in advanced cancers. Measured with immunoSEQ multiplex PCR; TCRdb has only the in-frame clones, and not every one. The data show 65,000 to 85,000 clones, about 92% seen once. The sequencing here drew on CD4+ or CD8+ T cells sorted from blood, taken in a trial of the OX40 agonist ivuxolimab. The receptors derive from an adult with an advanced solid tumor such as melanoma, head and neck, liver or kidney cancer.

This sequence joins TRBV29-1 and TRBJ1-2; D is uncertain. Germline V lookup: CDR1 SQVTM, CDR2 ANQGSEA. V was cut by 3 bases and J by 1 base, with 12 bases left in between. This CDR3 has 14 residues. As DNA, the CDR3 is TGCAGCGTTGAGGGCGGCTCCGGTAACTATGGCTACACCTTC. Protein sequence: CSVEGGSGNYGYTF.

The chain carries TRBV29-1 and TRBJ2-1; TRBD1 or TRBD2 may be the D gene (6 bases each). V was pared by 1 base and J by 1 base, with 14 bases between. The CDR3 is 16 amino acids. Per germline, CDR1 SQVTM and CDR2 ANQGSEA. The DNA of the CDR3 is TGCAGCGTTGAAGGAGGAGGGGGTGGATCCTACAATGAGCAGTTCTTC. Its protein product is CSVEGGGGGSYNEQFF.

The gene calls are TRBV19 and TRBJ1-4; D gene unclear. V was clipped by 10 bases and J by 0 bases, with 18 bases between them. CDR1 and CDR2 (germline): LNHDA, SQIVND (reference sequence). The CDR3 spans 16 residues. DNA of the CDR3: TGTGCCACCCGACGGGATTCGCCCGCAACTAATGAAAAACTGTTTTTT. It codes for CATRRDSPATNEKLFF.

The genes are TRBV6-6 and TRBJ2-7; possible D gene TRBD1, 5 bases. V lost 0 bases and J lost 6, with 15 bases in between. Looked up from germline, CDR1 is MNHNY and CDR2 is SVGAGI (reference sequence). This CDR3 has 15 residues. Written as DNA, the CDR3 is TGTGCCAGCAGTTACTCGGGTCAGGGCAGCAGCGAGCAGTACTTC. Translating gives CASSYSGQGSSEQYF.

V and J are TRBV6-5 and TRBJ1-3; D not resolved. There are 15 residues in the CDR3. V was trimmed by 6 bases and J by 0 bases, leaving 12 bases between them. Germline CDR1 is MNHEY and CDR2 is SVGAGI. CDR3 nucleotide sequence: TGTGCCAGCAGCCTCGGACCGAGCTCTGGAAACACCATATATTTT. Translation: CASSLGPSSGNTIYF.

This chain uses TRBV7-9 with TRBJ2-5, with a possible D match to TRBD1 (6 bases). Germline V gives CDR1 SEHNR, CDR2 FQNEAQ (reference sequence). Between the trimmed V and J ends, which lost 5 bases and 5 bases, there was a span of 12 bases. This CDR3 has 13 amino acids. The CDR3 DNA is TGTGCCAGCAGCAGGGGGACCGACGAGACCCAGTACTTC. Translating it yields CASSRGTDETQYF.

V usage is TRBV9 and J usage is TRBJ2-1; 7 bases map to TRBD2. Trimming took 0 bases from V and 5 from J; bases not matched to a gene: 5. CDR3 size: 15 residues. CDR1 SGDLS and CDR2 YYNGEE come from the germline V gene. The CDR3 loop reads CASSVEGGGNNEQFF. The CDR3 nucleotides are TGTGCCAGCAGCGTAGAGGGCGGGGGAAACAATGAGCAGTTCTTC.

The V gene is TRBV10-3, the J gene TRBJ1-3, with D maybe TRBD1 (5 bases). The CDR3 loop spans 13 amino acids. The V end lost 9 bases, the J end lost 0 bases, and 9 bases lay between the germline ends. From germline, CDR1 is ENHRY and CDR2 SYGVKD. The CDR3 reads CAIDSDSGNTIYF. The DNA of the CDR3 is TGTGCCATTGACAGCGACTCTGGAAACACCATATATTTT.

The chain employs TRBV7-9 and TRBJ2-7; D possibly corresponds to TRBD1 (5 bases). V was pared by 1 base and J by 6 bases, with 13 bases between. In germline, CDR1 is SEHNR, CDR2 FQNEAQ (reference sequence). The CDR3 has 14 residues. DNA for the CDR3: TGTGCCAGCAGCTTAGGGGGCAGGTACGGCGAGCAGTACTTC. Residues: CASSLGGRYGEQYF.

The chain uses TRBV25-1 and TRBJ2-5, with D possibly being TRBD1 (5 bases). The germline V gene encodes CDR1 MGHDK and CDR2 SYGVNS. The ends were cut back, 5 bases at V and 0 bases at J, with 10 bases in the middle. This CDR3 has 14 amino acids. The CDR3 spells CASSNGQYQETQYF. CDR3 nucleotide sequence: TGTGCCAGCAGTAACGGACAATACCAAGAGACCCAGTACTTC. Supplemented by reference TRBV25-1 and TRBJ2-5, the full variable domain reads EADIYQTPRYLVIGTGKKITLECSQTMGHDKMYWYQQDPGMELHLIHYSYGVNSTEKGDLSSESTVSRIRTEHFPLTLESARPSHTSQYLCASSNGQYQETQYFGPGTRLLVL.

This chain connects TRBV7-9 to TRBJ1-2, with 7 bases lining up with TRBD1. Germline lookup yields CDR1 SEHNR and CDR2 FQNEAQ (reference sequence). CDR3 length: 16 amino acids. Trimming took 3 bases from V and 5 from J; bases not matched to a gene: 12. The CDR3 sequence: CASSFQGGAGIYGYTF. CDR3 nucleotide sequence: TGTGCCAGCAGCTTCCAGGGGGGCGCCGGTATTTATGGCTACACCTTC.

In its sample, this clone was seen once. The chain has TRBV29-1 and TRBJ2-5; D is perhaps TRBD1 (8 bases). This CDR3 region has 13 residues. The V gene's germline CDR1 is SQVTM and CDR2 ANQGSEA. V was cut by 6 bases and J by 6 bases, with 17 bases left in between. DNA for the CDR3: TGCAGCGTCACCACAGGGGGGGGACAGACCCAGTACTTC. Its translation: CSVTTGGGQTQYF.

The chain is built from TRBV6-5 and TRBJ2-1, with D possibly being TRBD1 (6 bases). The CDR3 spans 13 residues. CDR1 MNHEY and CDR2 SVGAGI come from the germline V gene. V was cut by 0 bases and J by 11 bases, with 11 bases left in between. Here the CDR3 DNA reads TGTGCCAGCAGTTACTCTGTTGGGGGCCAGCAGTTCTTC. This codes for CASSYSVGGQQFF.

As for this clone: Other DNA sequences in the same sample also yield this CDR3. The chain carries TRBV5-1 and TRBJ1-4; 7 bases are a match to TRBD1. The CDR3 covers 15 residues. J gave up 3 bases and V 4 bases, and 6 bases lay outside the gene matches. In germline, CDR1 is SGHRS, CDR2 YFSETQ. CDR3 protein: CASSPTGTANEKLFF. DNA of the CDR3: TGCGCCAGCAGCCCCACCGGGACAGCTAATGAAAAACTGTTTTTT. The variable domain in full, completed from reference TRBV5-1 and TRBJ1-4, reads KAGVTQTPRYLIKTRGQQVTLSCSPISGHRSVSWYQQTPGQGLQFLFEYFSETQRNKGNFPGRFSGRQFSNSRSEMNVSTLELGDSALYLCASSPTGTANEKLFFGSGTQLSVL.

The chain employs TRBV5-1 and TRBJ1-1; TRBD1 matches at 10 bases. The V gene end was trimmed by 0 bases and the J gene end by 1 base; junction bases not matched to a gene: 9. Germline CDR1 is SGHRS and CDR2 is YFSETQ. The CDR3 consists of 18 residues. The CDR3 region is CASSLAGTGAPGNTEAFF. As DNA, the CDR3 is TGCGCCAGCAGCTTGGCCGGGACAGGGGCACCCGGGAACACTGAAGCTTTCTTT.

The chain recombines TRBV5-5 with TRBJ2-5; maybe TRBD1 (6 bases). Germline V CDR1 and CDR2: SGHKS, YYEKEE (reference sequence). The CDR3 totals 15 residues. Trimming cost V 4 bases and J 2 bases, with 15 bases left between them. The CDR3 region has the DNA TGTGCCAGCAGCCAACGAGGACAGTCTCAAGAGACCCAGTACTTC. Protein: CASSQRGQSQETQYF.

The chain is built from TRBV5-1 and TRBJ1-3, with TRBD1 matching over 7 bases. With 4 bases clipped from V and 3 bases from J, the junction kept 10 bases outside the gene matches. CDR3 length: 16 amino acids. Germline-derived CDR1 and CDR2 are SGHRS and YFSETQ. CDR3 DNA: TGCGCCAGCAGCACCGCCGGGACAGACGTTGGAAACACCATATATTTT. Residues: CASSTAGTDVGNTIYF. Full variable domain (outside the CDR3, taken from reference TRBV5-1 and TRBJ1-3): KAGVTQTPRYLIKTRGQQVTLSCSPISGHRSVSWYQQTPGQGLQFLFEYFSETQRNKGNFPGRFSGRQFSNSRSEMNVSTLELGDSALYLCASSTAGTDVGNTIYFGEGSWLTVV.

V is TRBV6-6 and J is TRBJ2-7; 10 bases align to TRBD1. The CDR3 consists of 14 residues. The J segment lost 4 bases and the V segment lost 2 bases, leaving 2 bases of the junction unmatched. CDR1 is MNHNY, CDR2 SVGAGI, per germline (reference sequence). CDR3 nucleotide sequence: TGTGCCAGCAGTTACCCGGGACAGGGGTACGAGCAGTACTTC. Amino acids: CASSYPGQGYEQYF.